This TCR beta chain was sequenced for a study of blood T cell repertoires in COVID-19. As for the study in general: T cells, B-cell-depleted T cells, or PBMCs supplied cDNA or gDNA.

The germline V gene encodes CDR1 SGHNT and CDR2 YYREEE (reference sequence). V dropped 4 bases and J dropped 2; count of bases not matched to a gene: 9. CDR3 length equals 15 residues. In the source study's methods: Reference gene primers were amplified, and this amplification served to estimate nucleated cell counts. TCRdb's copy holds only in-frame clones and misses some; the assay was immunoSEQ multiplex PCR. That table supplies the V and J calls and clone size; D and trimming were determined from the DNA. The table lists approximately 140,000 clones, about 83% of them singletons, with about a tenth in the top ten.

The specimen was peripheral blood. V usage is TRBV5-4 and J usage is TRBJ2-7; 7 bases align to TRBD1. The clonotype originates from a man aged 40-49 years with active or convalescent COVID-19. CDR3 region: CASSPLQGVTYEQYF. The CDR3 DNA sequence: TGTGCCAGCAGCCCCCTCCAGGGGGTAACCTACGAGCAGTACTTC. Complete variable domain (other parts from reference TRBV5-4 and TRBJ2-7): ETGVTQSPTHLIKTRGQQVTLRCSSQSGHNTVSWYQQALGQGPQFIFQYYREEENGRGNFPPRFSGLQFPNYSSELNVNALELDDSALYLCASSPLQGVTYEQYFGPGTRLTVT.